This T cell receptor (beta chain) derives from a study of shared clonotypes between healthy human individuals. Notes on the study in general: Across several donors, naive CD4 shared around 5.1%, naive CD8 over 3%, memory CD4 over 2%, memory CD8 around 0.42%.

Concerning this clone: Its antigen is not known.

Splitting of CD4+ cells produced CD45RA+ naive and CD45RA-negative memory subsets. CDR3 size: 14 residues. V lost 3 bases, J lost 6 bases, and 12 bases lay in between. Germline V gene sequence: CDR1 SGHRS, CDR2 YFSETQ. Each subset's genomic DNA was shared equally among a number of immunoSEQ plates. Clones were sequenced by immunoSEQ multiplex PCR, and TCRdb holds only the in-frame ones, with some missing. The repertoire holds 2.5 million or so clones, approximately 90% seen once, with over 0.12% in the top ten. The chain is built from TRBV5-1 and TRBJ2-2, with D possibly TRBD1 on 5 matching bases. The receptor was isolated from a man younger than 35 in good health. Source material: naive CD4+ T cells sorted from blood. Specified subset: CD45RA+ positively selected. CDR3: CASSSTPGPGELFF. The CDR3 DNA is TGCGCCAGCAGCTCAACCCCAGGGCCCGGGGAGCTGTTTTTT.